A selection of T cell receptor beta chains follows, all from one sample in a study of T cells in Graves' hyperthyroidism and ophthalmopathy. Using its own MiXCR run on the multiplex PCR reads, TCRdb lists one record per CDR3 protein. The repertoire holds about 300,000 distinct CDR3 sequences, over 15% seen once, with around a third in the top ten. The sample comprised blood. These receptors originate from a man younger than 45 with Graves' hyperthyroidism. Each CDR3 is given with its conserved first and last residue. A D gene is named only where the DNA matches it firmly. A clone size is listed for some rows: how often the clone was seen (once, few, many), or a class if it is expanded.

J: TRBJ2-3; V: TRBV6-1; size: few; length: 14; D: TRBD1; DNA: TGTGCCAGCAGTGAAAGGGACAGGATGGATACGCAGTATTTT; CDR3: CASSERDRMDTQYF
J: TRBJ2-1; V: TRBV27; size: many; length: 15; D: NA; DNA: TGTGCCAGCAGTTTCTATAGCTCGGTTTCGCATGAGCAGTTCTTC; CDR3: CASSFYSSVSHEQFF
J: TRBJ2-2; V: TRBV27; size: NA; length: 14; D: TRBD1; DNA: TGTGCCAGCAGTTTCGACAGGGCGGCCGGGGAGCTGTTTTTT; CDR3: CASSFDRAAGELFF
J: TRBJ2-2; V: TRBV20-1; size: many; length: 13; D: TRBD1; DNA: TGCAGTGCTGCGAGGGGGCGGGCCGGGGAGCTGTTTTTT; CDR3: CSAARGRAGELFF
J: TRBJ2-3; V: TRBV12-3/TRBV12-4; size: many; length: 11; D: NA; DNA: TGTGCCAGCAGTTTCAGAGATACGCAGTATTTT; CDR3: CASSFRDTQYF
J: TRBJ2-7; V: TRBV5-1; size: many; length: 15; D: TRBD1; DNA: TGCGCCAGCAGCTTGACAACCGGGACAGGGGGCGAGCAGTACTTC; CDR3: CASSLTTGTGGEQYF
J: TRBJ2-7; V: TRBV4-1; size: many; length: 17; D: NA; DNA: TGCGCCAGCAGCCAGGGAAAGGGGGGACAGAACACCTACGAGCAGTACTTC; CDR3: CASSQGKGGQNTYEQYF
J: TRBJ2-5; V: TRBV11-3; size: many; length: 16; D: TRBD1; DNA: TGTGCCAGCAGCCTAAGCGGGACAGGGGGCAGGGAGACCCAGTACTTC; CDR3: CASSLSGTGGRETQYF
J: TRBJ1-1; V: TRBV12-3/TRBV12-4; size: many; length: 12; D: NA; DNA: TGTGCCAGCAGCCGACCGGGGACTGAAGCTTTCTTT; CDR3: CASSRPGTEAFF
J: TRBJ1-5; V: TRBV6-1; size: NA; length: 13; D: NA; DNA: TGTGCCAGCAGCAGGACAGCACAGCAGCCCCAGCATTTT; CDR3: CASSRTAQQPQHF
J: TRBJ2-5; V: TRBV12-3/TRBV12-4; size: many; length: 13; D: TRBD1; DNA: TGTGCCAGCAGTATACAGGGGGTAGAGACCCAGTACTTC; CDR3: CASSIQGVETQYF
J: TRBJ2-6; V: TRBV20-1; size: NA; length: 15; D: NA; DNA: TGCAGTGCTATAGAGGACCGCTCTGGGGCCAACGTCCTGACTTTC; CDR3: CSAIEDRSGANVLTF
J: TRBJ1-6; V: TRBV2; size: many; length: 13; D: TRBD1; DNA: TGTGCCAGCAGCCAGGGGGTTCGCTCACCCCTCCACTTT; CDR3: CASSQGVRSPLHF
J: TRBJ2-3; V: TRBV19; size: NA; length: 12; D: NA; DNA: TGTGCCAGTAGTACGTACCGAGATACGCAGTATTTT; CDR3: CASSTYRDTQYF
J: TRBJ2-2; V: TRBV28; size: many; length: 13; D: NA; DNA: TGTGCCAGCAGTTTACTAGCAGCCGGGGAGCTGTTTTTT; CDR3: CASSLLAAGELFF
J: TRBJ2-1; V: TRBV20-1; size: NA; length: 14; D: TRBD2; DNA: TGCAGTGCTAGGGGACTAGAGGGTTGGGGTGAGCAGTTCTTC; CDR3: CSARGLEGWGEQFF
J: TRBJ2-4; V: TRBV6-1; size: NA; length: 12; D: NA; DNA: TGTGCCAGCAGTTTGATGGGGAACATTCAGTACTTC; CDR3: CASSLMGNIQYF
J: TRBJ1-1; V: TRBV4-1; size: few; length: 16; D: NA; DNA: TGCGCCAGCAGCCAATTCTTCGGACAGCTGGGGACTGAAGCTTTCTTT; CDR3: CASSQFFGQLGTEAFF
J: TRBJ1-5; V: TRBV6-2/TRBV6-3; size: NA; length: 12; D: NA; DNA: TGTGCCGGCAGCGGGGCTAATCAGCCCCAGCATTTT; CDR3: CAGSGANQPQHF
J: TRBJ2-3; V: TRBV5-6; size: NA; length: 13; D: NA; DNA: TGTGCCAGCAGCTTGGCCGGGAAAAATACGCAGTATTTT; CDR3: CASSLAGKNTQYF